This note documents a single T cell receptor (beta chain) sequence. Its antigen is as yet unknown. The sample belongs to a study of post-analysis software for immune sequencing data. Presence of unique molecular identifiers characterized the TCR beta cDNA libraries. Via MiXCR, TCRdb re-called the PCR reads, giving one row per CDR3 protein. The table lists some 690,000 distinct CDR3 sequences, around 64% of them singletons, with approximately 10% in the top ten. Trimming pared 10 bases from V and 4 bases from J, leaving 14 bases between. Germline CDR1 MDHEN, CDR2 SYDVKM. The CDR3 is 13 amino acids. Study results and limitations: Multiple sclerosis was associated with a significant reduction in normalized Chao1 diversity relative to controls. Roughly five TRBV segments, including TRBV5-6, TRBV5-1 and TRBV20-1, were more frequent in patients than controls.

Sample: blood. This TCR was recovered from a girl between 2 and 10 years old with multiple sclerosis. The V gene is TRBV28, the J gene TRBJ1-5, with D unresolved. The CDR3 reads CATLRRPNQPQHF. The CDR3 bases are TGTGCCACCCTGAGGAGGCCTAATCAGCCCCAGCATTTT.